The present entry profiles one T cell receptor (beta chain) with its context. V lost 0 bases to trimming and J lost 6 bases; unmatched junction nucleotides: 7. This CDR3 is 16 amino acids long. Germline V lookup: CDR1 SGDLS, CDR2 YYNGEE. Researchers prepared the TCRbeta library using unique molecular identifiers, the study reports. TCRdb re-called the PCR reads through MiXCR, storing one row per CDR3 protein. The sample consists of some 590,000 distinct CDR3 sequences, approximately 10% of them appearing once. The sample belongs to a study of T-cell reconstitution after alpha-beta-depleted transplantation in children.

This receptor was taken from a human donor who donated a stem cell graft to a child with acute myeloid leukemia. This sample comprised PBMCs from the stem cell graft donor, obtained from the stem cell graft. The chain combines TRBV9 with TRBJ2-7, with 12 bases lining up with TRBD2. This CDR3 reads CASSVETSGRKSEQYF. CDR3 sequence (DNA): TGTGCCAGCAGCGTAGAAACTAGCGGGAGGAAGAGCGAGCAGTACTTC.